A single sample is the source of the 26 T cell receptor beta chains below, sequenced in a study of T cell repertoires in cytomegalovirus infection. TCRdb fed the reads into MiXCR, producing one record per CDR3 protein. The profile shows approximately 400,000 distinct CDR3 sequences, approximately 31% of them singletons. The material sequenced was PBMCs. These receptors all stem from a human donor in good health (CMV status not recorded). Some clones in this sample may be carry-over from other donors' samples.

This clonotype has more than one count but fewer than ten. The chain recombines TRBV27 with TRBJ1-2; no clear D gene. The CDR3 contains 15 residues. Per the germline V gene, CDR1 is MNHEY and CDR2 is SMNVEV (reference sequence). Trimming stripped 2 bases from V and 1 base from J, with 11 bases between. The CDR3 reads CASSLNGLNNYGYTF. The CDR3 DNA sequence: TGTGCCAGCAGTTTAAACGGACTGAATAACTATGGCTACACCTTC.

This clonotype was detected only a few times. In nucleotides, the CDR3 is TGTGCCAGCAGCCCAGCTAGCGGGGGAAGCTCCTACAATGAGCAGTTCTTC. Encoded protein: CASSPASGGSSYNEQFF. The chain couples TRBV7-9 to TRBJ2-1; 10 bases line up with TRBD2. Germline V lookup: CDR1 SEHNR, CDR2 FQNEAQ (reference sequence). V gave up 5 bases and J gave up 0 bases; unmatched junction bases: 7. The CDR3 length is 17 residues. Combining the CDR3 with reference TRBV7-9 and TRBJ2-1 gives the whole variable domain DTGVSQNPRHKITKRGQNVTFRCDPISEHNRLYWYRQTLGQGPEFLTYFQNEAQLEKSRLLSDRFSAERPKGSFSTLEIQRTEQGDSAMYLCASSPASGGSSYNEQFFGPGTRLTVL.

As concerns this clonotype: Just one base apart from a much larger clone, this may be a read error. The chain uses TRBV6-5 and TRBJ1-2, with no clear D. The CDR3 sequence is 15 residues long. V shed 1 base and J shed 3 bases, with 12 bases lying between them. Germline lookup yields CDR1 MNHEY and CDR2 SVGAGI. CDR3 loop: CASSYYRDNHYGYTF. For the CDR3, the DNA is TGTGCCAGCAGTTACTATCGTGACAACCACTATGGCTACACCTTC.

This chain uses TRBV6-7 with TRBJ1-4; D call uncertain. TRBV6-7 has ORF status, its function being uncertain. CDR3 length: 11 residues. V was shortened by 10 bases and J by 8 bases, with 11 bases between the two germline ends. DNA for the CDR3: TGTGCCATCAGAAGGTGCGAAAAACTGTTTTTT. Its translation is CAIRRCEKLFF.

Note on this clonotype: The junction departs from germline at one end; a sequencing error may be responsible. This chain joins TRBV4-1 and TRBJ2-1; D not resolved. CDR1 and CDR2 from the germline V gene are MGHRA and YSYEKL. The CDR3 has 15 residues. CDR3 bases: TGCTCCAGCAGCGTTGACACGTCCTCCTACAATGAGCAGTTCTTC. Its translation: CSSSVDTSSYNEQFF.

The V gene is TRBV2, the J gene TRBJ1-4; D is ambiguous. This CDR3 is built from 16 residues. CDR1 and CDR2 from the germline V gene are SNHLY and FYNNEI. Trimming left V 2 bases short and J 0 bases short, with 10 bases between. As DNA, the CDR3 is TGTGCCAGCAGTGAACTAACTGATACAACTAATGAAAAACTGTTTTTT. Encoded protein: CASSELTDTTNEKLFF. Combining the CDR3 with reference TRBV2 and TRBJ1-4 gives the whole variable domain EPEVTQTPSHQVTQMGQEVILRCVPISNHLYFYWYRQILGQKVEFLVSFYNNEISEKSEIFDDQFSVERPDGSNFTLKIRSTKLEDSAMYFCASSELTDTTNEKLFFGSGTQLSVL.

This clonotype was observed a handful of times. The chain recombines TRBV20-1 with TRBJ2-1, with D maybe TRBD1 (6 bases). Trimming took off 0 bases at V and 7 bases at J, with 13 bases between the two ends. The germline V gene has CDR1 DFQATT and CDR2 SNEGSKA (reference sequence). The CDR3 covers 14 residues. In DNA, the CDR3 is TGCAGTGCTAGAGATCTGCGTCAGGGGAATGAGCAGTTCTTC. This translates into CSARDLRQGNEQFF.

V gene TRBV7-3 combines with J gene TRBJ2-2, with D tentatively TRBD1 (7 bases). The CDR3 loop spans 15 amino acids. Trimming pared 2 bases from V and 6 bases from J, leaving 13 bases between. CDR1 and CDR2 from the germline V gene are SGHTA and FQGTGA. The CDR3 protein is CASSLSSRGAGELFF. The CDR3, as DNA: TGTGCCAGCAGCTTATCATCCAGGGGGGCCGGGGAGCTGTTTTTT.

This clonotype was detected only a few times. This rearrangement joins TRBV29-1 to TRBJ2-6; D may be TRBD1 (6 bases). Trimming removed 2 bases from V and 0 bases from J, with 20 bases in between. Germline values: CDR1 SQVTM, CDR2 ANQGSEA. The CDR3 consists of 19 residues. In nucleotides, the CDR3 is TGCAGCGTTGAAAGTTTCCCGGGACAACGTAACTCTGGGGCCAACGTCCTGACTTTC. This gives the protein CSVESFPGQRNSGANVLTF.

This clonotype has at least ten counts. This chain links TRBV7-6 with TRBJ2-1, with no clear D. Germline-derived CDR1 and CDR2 are SGHVS and FNYEAQ. This CDR3 region has 16 residues. V was shortened by 2 bases and J by 3 bases, with 14 bases between the two germline ends. CDR3 amino acids: CASSLPRAKDYNEQFF. The CDR3 DNA is TGTGCCAGCAGCTTACCCCGGGCTAAGGACTACAATGAGCAGTTCTTC. The complete variable domain, with remaining parts taken from reference TRBV7-6 and TRBJ2-1, reads GAGVSQSPRYKVTKRGQDVALRCDPISGHVSLYWYRQALGQGPEFLTYFNYEAQQDKSGLPNDRFSAERPEGSISTLTIQRTEQRDSAMYRCASSLPRAKDYNEQFFGPGTRLTVL.

This sequence joins TRBV19 and TRBJ1-1, with a tentative D call TRBD1 (6 bases). Trimming took 1 base from V and 5 from J, leaving 11 bases between them. CDR3 length equals 14 residues. In germline, CDR1 is LNHDA, CDR2 SQIVND (reference sequence). The CDR3 DNA follows: TGTGCCAGTAGTATAGTTGAGGGGGGAACTGAAGCTTTCTTT. It codes for CASSIVEGGTEAFF.

Ten or more counts support this clonotype. The V and J genes are TRBV6-1 and TRBJ1-4; 8 bases are shared with TRBD1. Germline V gives CDR1 MNHNS, CDR2 SASEGT. Trimming removed 1 base from V and 7 bases from J; junction bases left unmatched: 2. The CDR3 extends over 14 amino acids. The CDR3 coding sequence is TGTGCCAGCAGTGAAGGACAGGGGTTTGAAAAACTGTTTTTT. Translation gives CASSEGQGFEKLFF.

This clonotype appeared a single time. Because the CDR3 is missing its conserved closing phenylalanine or tryptophan, this is likely a read error. The V call is TRBV19, the J call TRBJ1-5; TRBD1 matches at 9 bases. Trimming took 7 bases from V and 0 from J; bases not matched to a gene: 4. Germline assignment: CDR1 LNHDA and CDR2 SQIVND (reference sequence). CDR3 size: 15 residues. The CDR3 loop reads CASKWTGDSNQPQHL. In DNA, the CDR3 is TGTGCCAGTAAATGGACAGGGGATAGCAATCAGCCCCAGCATCTT.

This clonotype was seen a handful of times. The genes are TRBV6-6 and TRBJ1-6; D remains unclear. V gave up 2 bases and J gave up 8 bases, with 4 bases separating them. The CDR3 has 12 residues. The germline CDR1 and CDR2 sequences are MNHNY and SVGAGI (reference sequence). This CDR3 reads CASSYTDSPLHF. The CDR3 DNA is TGTGCCAGCAGTTACACGGATTCACCCCTCCACTTT.

The chain couples TRBV10-3 to TRBJ2-5, with 9 bases aligning to TRBD2. CDR1 and CDR2 (germline): ENHRY, SYGVKD. With 6 bases clipped from V and 4 bases from J, the junction kept 6 bases outside the gene matches. The CDR3 is 14 amino acids. This CDR3 is CAISAGSGGETQYF. In nucleotides, the CDR3 is TGTGCCATCAGCGCTGGTAGCGGGGGAGAGACCCAGTACTTC.

The sample holds a few counts of this clonotype. The chain has TRBV6-5 and TRBJ2-7; maybe TRBD1 (5 bases). CDR1 is MNHEY and CDR2 is SVGAGI in the germline V gene. CDR3 size: 14 residues. The V gene lost 4 bases and the J gene lost 9 bases, with 19 bases spanning the gap. This CDR3 is CASSFTGIYDGQYF. The CDR3, as DNA: TGTGCCAGCAGTTTCACAGGAATTTACGACGGGCAGTACTTC.

The chain employs TRBV4-1 and TRBJ1-1, with TRBD1 matching over 9 bases. V was clipped by 4 bases and J by 0 bases; unmatched bases: 6. Looked up from germline, CDR1 is MGHRA and CDR2 is YSYEKL. This CDR3 spans 16 amino acids. The DNA for the CDR3 is TGCGCCAGCAGCCCTACACAGGGGGCTCTGAACACTGAAGCTTTCTTT. Translating gives CASSPTQGALNTEAFF.

Details on this clonotype: The conserved closing phenylalanine or tryptophan is absent in this CDR3, likely reflecting a read error. The DNA is omitted, as the CDR3 cannot be located on it reliably, and the CDR3 follows TCRdb's listing. This chain connects TRBV7-2 to TRBJ1-2; the DNA was not used to check the table's D call, TRBD1. Germline assignment: CDR1 SGHTA and CDR2 FQGNSA. The length of the CDR3 is 15 amino acids, counting both ends. The CDR3 loop is CASTLRPGAGYGYTL.

This clonotype was seen only a few times. The V gene is TRBV12-3 or TRBV12-4, the J gene TRBJ1-1; D call uncertain. V lost 3 bases and J lost 7, with 6 bases in between. The CDR3 loop spans 11 amino acids. CDR3 region: CASSFRFEAFF. CDR3 DNA: TGTGCCAGCAGTTTTCGGTTTGAAGCTTTCTTT.

This clonotype appeared many times. The gene calls are TRBV7-2 and TRBJ2-7, with D unclear. From germline, CDR1 is SGHTA and CDR2 FQGNSA. This CDR3 has 14 amino acids. With 5 bases removed from V and 2 bases from J, the gap between germline ends came to 13 bases. The CDR3 spells CASSPPGVTYEQYF. The CDR3 nucleotides are TGTGCCAGCAGCCCCCCCGGTGTCACCTACGAGCAGTACTTC. The variable domain in full, with the rest retrieved from reference TRBV7-2 and TRBJ2-7, is GAGVSQSPSNKVTEKGKDVELRCDPISGHTALYWYRQSLGQGLEFLIYFQGNSAPDKSGLPSDRFSAERTGGSVSTLTIQRTQQEDSAVYLCASSPPGVTYEQYFGPGTRLTVT.

This chain joins TRBV11-2 and TRBJ2-3, with 7 bases identical to TRBD1. The ends lost 4 bases at V and 7 bases at J; junction bases unmatched: 8. The germline V gene has CDR1 SGHAT and CDR2 FQNNGV. This CDR3 is 14 amino acids long. In DNA, the CDR3 is TGTGCCAGCAGCTACCTCACAGGGGCGAATACGCAGTATTTT. Protein sequence: CASSYLTGANTQYF.

V and J are TRBV2 and TRBJ1-5; 9 nucleotides line up with TRBD1. This CDR3 is 13 amino acids long. The ends lost 6 bases at V and 7 bases at J; junction bases unmatched: 4. In germline, CDR1 is SNHLY, CDR2 FYNNEI. CDR3 amino acids: CASRQGARQPQHF. The CDR3 DNA reads TGTGCCAGCAGACAGGGGGCAAGGCAGCCCCAGCATTTT.

This clonotype was found many times. The chain carries TRBV4-1 and TRBJ2-7; D gene ambiguous. The CDR3 is 12 residues long. Germline values: CDR1 MGHRA, CDR2 YSYEKL. V was cut by 5 bases and J by 6 bases, with 11 bases left in between. The CDR3 DNA sequence: TGCGCCAGCAGCTGGGGTCACTCCGAGCAGTACTTC. It translates to CASSWGHSEQYF.

The V gene is TRBV7-3, the J gene TRBJ2-1; D is possibly TRBD2 (5 bases). CDR1 SGHTA and CDR2 FQGTGA come from the germline V gene. V gave up 2 bases and J gave up 9 bases, with 17 bases separating them. The length of the CDR3 is 15 residues. The DNA of the CDR3 is TGTGCCAGCAGCTTATCAGATTCCAGCGGTCGTGAGCAGTTCTTC. Amino acids: CASSLSDSSGREQFF.

J is TRBJ2-7 and V is TRBV2; D gene uncertain. The CDR3 has 14 amino acids. Looked up from germline, CDR1 is SNHLY and CDR2 is FYNNEI. V was trimmed by 8 bases and J by 3 bases, leaving 17 bases between them. CDR3 sequence reads: CASSIRTLHYEQYF. The CDR3 DNA is TGTGCCAGCTCTATCCGGACGCTACACTACGAGCAGTACTTC. Based on the CDR3 plus reference TRBV2 and TRBJ2-7, the full variable domain is EPEVTQTPSHQVTQMGQEVILRCVPISNHLYFYWYRQILGQKVEFLVSFYNNEISEKSEIFDDQFSVERPDGSNFTLKIRSTKLEDSAMYFCASSIRTLHYEQYFGPGTRLTVT.

V is TRBV15 and J is TRBJ1-5; 7 bases line up with TRBD1. CDR3 length equals 17 residues. Germline trimming cut 3 bases from V and 5 bases from J; bases unmatched to any gene: 13. CDR1 and CDR2 (germline): LNHNV, YYDKDF (reference sequence). CDR3 protein: CATSSLQGGAMDQPQHF. The CDR3 bases are TGTGCCACCAGCAGTCTCCAGGGGGGGGCGATGGATCAGCCCCAGCATTTT.